A selection of T cell receptor beta chains follows, all from one sample in a study of molecular identifiers for immune sequencing clone quantification. TCRdb used MiXCR to reprocess the PCR reads, holding one entry per CDR3 protein. Of 80,000 to 130,000 distinct CDR3 sequences in the sample, over 30% were seen once. The specimen sequenced was naive CD8+ T cells from blood, with Jurkat cell RNA spiked in. Receptors were obtained from a human donor in good health. Some libraries in this study had Jurkat cell RNA spiked in. CDR3s include the opening cysteine and the closing phenylalanine or tryptophan. A D gene is named only where the DNA matches it firmly. Part of the rows lack a size; the others show once, few, many or a class for expanded clones.

>few|13|TRBV5-1|-|TRBJ2-2
TGCGCCAGCAGCTCCGAGAGCACCGGGGAGCTGTTTTTT
CASSSESTGELFF
>many|16|TRBV28|-|TRBJ1-1
TGTGCCAGCAGTTTTAGGAGGGCGTTTGTGAACACTGAAGCTTTCTTT
CASSFRRAFVNTEAFF
>few|18|TRBV7-6|-|TRBJ1-1
TGTGCCAGCAGCTTAGCTGTGGTCCCATACCTATTGAACACTGAAGCTTTCTTT
CASSLAVVPYLLNTEAFF
>-|17|TRBV11-2|-|TRBJ2-2
TGTGCCAGCAGTTTGGCAGTTCTAGTAGGGATCACCGGGGAGCTGTTTTTT
CASSLAVLVGITGELFF
>once|17|TRBV14|-|TRBJ2-5
TGTGCCAGCAGCCAAATGACGGTCAGGGGTTCGGAAGAGACCCAGTACTTC
CASSQMTVRGSEETQYF
>many|18|TRBV15|-|TRBJ2-6
TGTGCCACCAGCAGAGATCGGGGTAGTCCCTCTGGGGCCAACGTCCTGACTTTC
CATSRDRGSPSGANVLTF
>-|14|TRBV27|-|TRBJ1-5
TGTGCCAGCAGCTCGGGGCGGAGCAATCAGCCCCAGCATTTT
CASSSGRSNQPQHF
>many|12|TRBV5-6|-|TRBJ2-7
TGTGCCAGCAGCTTGGGGGCTCGAGAGCAGTACTTC
CASSLGAREQYF
>-|13|TRBV20-1|-|TRBJ2-7
TGCAGAGCTGCAGGGATAGTCTCCTACGAGCAGTACTTC
CRAAGIVSYEQYF
>-|13|TRBV4-2|-|TRBJ2-5
TGTGCCAGCAGCCATACACTCCAAGAGACCCAGTACTTC
CASSHTLQETQYF
>many|12|TRBV13|-|TRBJ2-3
TGTGCCAGCAGCTGGGGACGCGATACGCAGTATTTT
CASSWGRDTQYF
>-|15|TRBV28|TRBD2|TRBJ2-4
TGTGCCAGCAAAGGACTAGCGGAGTCCAAAAACATTCAGTGCTTC
CASKGLAESKNIQCF
>many|14|TRBV6-5|-|TRBJ2-1
TGTGCCAGCAGTTACTCGTCCCGGGGCAATGAGCAGTTCTTC
CASSYSSRGNEQFF
>-|13|TRBV20-1|TRBD2|TRBJ2-5
TGCAGTGTCCTACTAGCGGGAGGAGAGACCCAGTACTTC
CSVLLAGGETQYF
>-|13|TRBV20-1|-|TRBJ2-7
TGCAGTGCAGCTAGGGCTTTCTCCTACGAGCAGTACTTC
CSAARAFSYEQYF
>many|18|TRBV28|TRBD2|TRBJ2-2
TGTGCCAGCAGTTTATACCCCCTCGGGAGGGGGAGCACCGGGGAGCTGTTTTTT
CASSLYPLGRGSTGELFF
>many|14|TRBV9|-|TRBJ1-3
TGTGCCAGCAGCCCTCCCGACTCTGGAAACACCATATATTTT
CASSPPDSGNTIYF
>-|17|TRBV19|TRBD2|TRBJ2-3
TGTGCCAGTAGTATAGCCCCTAGCGGACTTCGCACAGATACGCAGTATTTT
CASSIAPSGLRTDTQYF
>few|18|TRBV7-9|TRBD1|TRBJ2-3
TGTGCCAGCAGCTCCACAAATGGCCCGGGACAGAGCACAGATACGCAGTATTTT
CASSSTNGPGQSTDTQYF
>few|16|TRBV9|TRBD1|TRBJ2-3
TGTGCCAGCACCAATTCCTGGGACAGAGTCACAGATACGCAGTATTTT
CASTNSWDRVTDTQYF
>many|15|TRBV7-9|-|TRBJ2-2
TGTGCCAGCAGCCCAGCTCCCCATTGGAGCGGGGAGCTGTTTTTT
CASSPAPHWSGELFF
>-|13|TRBV5-3|-|TRBJ2-2
TGTGCCAGCAGCATGAGTCCGTCAGGGGAGCTGGTTTTT
CASSMSPSGELVF
>-|19|TRBV7-2|-|TRBJ1-1
TGTGCCAGCAGCTTAATCGTCCCGGGACTGGGGGCTTGGGGGACTGAAGCTTTCTTT
CASSLIVPGLGAWGTEAFF
>-|15|TRBV9|-|TRBJ2-3
TGTGCCAGCAGCGTTGTGTCCAAGCTCTACGATACGCAGTATTTT
CASSVVSKLYDTQYF
>many|13|TRBV4-2|-|TRBJ2-5
TGTGCCAGCAGCCAAGTGCTGGGAGAGACCCAGTACTTC
CASSQVLGETQYF
>few|15|TRBV7-8|TRBD2|TRBJ2-5
TGTGCCAGCAGCCGGAGGACTAGCGGGAAAGAGACCCAGTACTTC
CASSRRTSGKETQYF
>-|17|TRBV4-2|TRBD2|TRBJ2-1
TGTGCCAGCAGCCAAGATAGACTAGCGGGGGCCTACAATGAGCAGCTCTTC
CASSQDRLAGAYNEQLF
>few|16|TRBV2|-|TRBJ2-5
TGTGCCAGCAGTGAAGAGGGTGACAGATCATTAGAGACCCAGTACTTC
CASSEEGDRSLETQYF
>many|12|TRBV28|-|TRBJ1-1
TGTGCCAGCAGTATCACGTACACTGAAGCTTTCTTT
CASSITYTEAFF
>-|12|TRBV4-2|-|TRBJ2-1
TGTGCCAGCAGCCATGGGCACAAAGAGCAGTTCTTC
CASSHGHKEQFF
>many|12|TRBV7-9|-|TRBJ2-1
TGTGCCAGCAGCTCACTAGTGGATGAGCAGTTCTTC
CASSSLVDEQFF
>few|13|TRBV6-2/TRBV6-3|-|TRBJ2-3
TGTGCCAGCAGACCTCCCGGGGCGTCCGCTGAGTATTTT
CASRPPGASAEYF
>many|15|TRBV6-2/TRBV6-3|TRBD2|TRBJ2-3
TGTGCCAGCAGTTTGACTAGCGGAGAGTCAGATACGCAGTATTTT
CASSLTSGESDTQYF
>few|13|TRBV2|-|TRBJ1-2
TGTGCCAGCAGTCCGGGATCTTTATATGGCTACACCTTC
CASSPGSLYGYTF
>few|13|TRBV4-1|-|TRBJ2-7
TGCGCCAGCAGCCAAGGCCAAGACGGGTCCAGACACTTC
CASSQGQDGSRHF
>-|14|TRBV9|-|TRBJ1-3
TGTGACAGCAGCGTTCGGACAGCGCAAGGGGCCATATATTTT
CDSSVRTAQGAIYF
>-|16|TRBV7-6|-|TRBJ2-3
TGTGCCAGCAGCACCTTCACAAATGCAAGCACAGATACGCTGTATTTT
CASSTFTNASTDTLYF
>many|15|TRBV19|-|TRBJ2-7
TGTGCCAGTAGTTTCGAGACTTCCTTCTCCTACGAGCAGTACTTC
CASSFETSFSYEQYF
>few|14|TRBV20-1|TRBD2|TRBJ2-3
TGCAGTGCTACCCTAGCGGCAAGCACAGATACGCAGTATTTT
CSATLAASTDTQYF
>many|15|TRBV5-6|-|TRBJ1-5
TGTGCCAGCAGCCCGACGCCGAATAGCAATCAGCCCCAGCATTTT
CASSPTPNSNQPQHF
>few|15|TRBV2|TRBD2|TRBJ2-1
TGTGCCAGCAGTGACCCAGGGACTACCTACAATGAGCAGTTCTTC
CASSDPGTTYNEQFF
>few|12|TRBV7-6|-|TRBJ2-1
TGTGCCAGCAGCACGGCGGAGTCTGAGCAGTTCTTC
CASSTAESEQFF
>-|16|TRBV4-3|-|TRBJ2-3
TGCGCCGGCAGCCCCTCCGGGACGGGGGCCGCAGATACGCAGTATTTT
CAGSPSGTGAADTQYF
>-|12|TRBV2|-|TRBJ1-1
TGTGCCACCGGGACGTTAGGCACTGAAGCTTTCTTT
CATGTLGTEAFF
>-|17|TRBV19|-|TRBJ2-3
TGTGCCAGTAGAAGGACTTTCTCATTAAGGGCCGCAGATACGCAGTATTTT
CASRRTFSLRAADTQYF
>-|12|TRBV5-4|-|TRBJ1-6
TGTGCCAGCAGCTTGGACGCATCACCCCTCCACTTT
CASSLDASPLHF
>many|14|TRBV7-9|TRBD1|TRBJ2-3
TGTGCCAGCAGCCCCGGGACAGGGGCAAATACGCAGTATTTT
CASSPGTGANTQYF
>many|13|TRBV20-1|-|TRBJ2-7
TGCAGTGCTTCAGGAGTAGCGAGAAACGAGCAGTACTTC
CSASGVARNEQYF
>many|13|TRBV20-1|-|TRBJ2-7
TGCAGTGCTAGAGATCCTGCAAACTACGAGCAGTACTTC
CSARDPANYEQYF
>few|15|TRBV11-2|-|TRBJ2-2
TGTGCCAGCAGCTTACCCAGGGGATACTCCGGGGAGCTGTTTTTT
CASSLPRGYSGELFF
>many|15|TRBV9|TRBD1|TRBJ2-7
TGTGCCAGCAGCGTAGGGGACAGCCTCGCCTACGAGCAGTACTTC
CASSVGDSLAYEQYF
>-|18|TRBV11-2|TRBD2|TRBJ2-1
TGTGCCAACAGCTTAGATCCGCCACTAGCGGGAACCGACAATGAGCAGTTCTTC
CANSLDPPLAGTDNEQFF
>-|13|TRBV5-6|-|TRBJ2-1
TGTGCCAGCAGCTTGGTCGGTGCAAATGAGCAGTTCTTC
CASSLVGANEQFF
>-|17|TRBV27|-|TRBJ2-3
TGTGCCAGCAGCCCTAGGGTCGCAGTGGGGTACACAGATACGCAGTATTTT
CASSPRVAVGYTDTQYF
>many|15|TRBV4-3|-|TRBJ2-7
TGCGCCAGCAGCCAAACCAGGGACGCGGGCCACGAGCAGTACTTC
CASSQTRDAGHEQYF